These 30 T cell receptor beta chains were sequenced from one sample in a study of identical twins. A single record per CDR3 protein comes from TCRdb applying MiXCR to the 5' RACE reads. The sample holds about 810,000 distinct CDR3 sequences, about 12% seen once. The data also belong to a second study, concerning yellow fever vaccine responses in identical twins.

Material: PBMCs. These receptors all come from a woman younger than 35 in good health.

The rearrangement links TRBV5-1 to TRBJ2-5; 7 bases are a match to TRBD1. Unmatched junction bases numbered 13, after V lost 5 bases and J lost 3 bases. CDR1 and CDR2 from the germline V gene are SGHRS and YFSETQ. This CDR3 is 16 amino acids long. In nucleotides, the CDR3 is TGCGCCAGCAGACCAACAGGGGAGCGCATGAAAGAGACCCAGTACTTC. Its translation is CASRPTGERMKETQYF.

The chain is built from TRBV12-2 and TRBJ1-1. TRBV12-2 is a documented pseudogene. The length of the CDR3 is 13 residues. This CDR3 is CASRLNRNTEAFF. CDR3 sequence (DNA): TGTGCAAGTCGCTTAAACCGGAACACTGAAGCTTTCTTT.

The chain couples TRBV5-5 to TRBJ1-1, with 7 bases fitting TRBD1. Germline lookup yields CDR1 SGHKS and CDR2 YYEKEE (reference sequence). V lost 0 bases to trimming and J lost 5 bases; unmatched junction nucleotides: 13. The CDR3 is made up of 17 amino acids. CDR3 nucleotide sequence: TGTGCCAGCAGCTTGGGCGCCCAACAGGGGTGGAGGACTGAAGCTTTCTTT. Its translation: CASSLGAQQGWRTEAFF.

There are many counts of this clonotype. The rearrangement uses TRBV4-2 and TRBJ2-7, with TRBD2 matching over 10 bases. Looked up from germline, CDR1 is LGHNA and CDR2 is YNFKEQ. This CDR3 is 20 amino acids long. V was pared by 0 bases and J by 1 base, with 15 bases of the junction left unmatched. DNA of the CDR3: TGTGCCAGCAGCCAAGATATAGGTGTTTGGGGACTAGCGTCTTCCTACGAGCAGTACTTC. This translates into CASSQDIGVWGLASSYEQYF.

V and J are TRBV6-1 and TRBJ2-1; TRBD2 aligns across 7 bases. Germline V CDR1 and CDR2: MNHNS, SASEGT. This CDR3 region has 15 residues. Unmatched junction bases numbered 9, after V lost 5 bases and J lost 5 bases. The CDR3 DNA is TGTGCCAGCAGTCCGACCCTAGCGGCAAACAATGAGCAGTTCTTC. This translates into CASSPTLAANNEQFF.

Remarks on this clonotype: Its ends do not fully match the called genes, so a read error is possible. The chain uses TRBV3-1 and TRBJ2-2, with D maybe TRBD1 (6 bases). The germline V gene has CDR1 LGHDT and CDR2 YNNKEL (reference sequence). The length of the CDR3 is 15 residues. The chain's CDR3 is CASSREQGNTGELYF. As DNA, the CDR3 is TGTGCCAGCAGCCGGGAACAGGGAAACACCGGGGAGCTGTATTTT.

This clonotype was found a few times. This chain links TRBV7-2 with TRBJ2-7, with a weak D call TRBD2 (6 bases). The CDR3 has 15 amino acids. CDR1 is SGHTA, CDR2 FQGNSA, per germline. Trimming took off 7 bases at V and 1 base at J, with 17 bases between the two ends. CDR3 DNA sequence: TGTGCCAGCACCCCAAGGGTAGCGGAGTCCTACGAGCAGTACTTC. It yields the protein CASTPRVAESYEQYF.

This sequence joins TRBV5-1 and TRBJ2-2, with TRBD2 matching 7 bases. The V gene's germline CDR1 is SGHRS and CDR2 YFSETQ. V shed 1 base, J shed 1 base, and the junction held 7 bases outside the gene matches. The CDR3 is made up of 17 amino acids. The DNA of the CDR3 is TGCGCCAGCAGCTTGCCTCGGGCTAGCGGGAACACCGGGGAGCTGTTTTTT. It encodes CASSLPRASGNTGELFF.

The table lists this clonotype with a few counts. V is TRBV27 and J is TRBJ1-1; the D is unclear. Germline V gene data show CDR1 as MNHEY and CDR2 as SMNVEV (reference sequence). V was cut by 5 bases and J by 6 bases, with 13 bases left in between. The CDR3 totals 13 residues. CDR3 sequence (DNA): TGTGCCAGCAGTCTCCAGATCGGGGCTGAAGCTTTCTTT. Translated, it gives CASSLQIGAEAFF.

V gene TRBV24-1 combines with J gene TRBJ2-3, with no clear D. CDR3 length: 15 residues. Trimming took off 1 base at V and 4 bases at J, with 11 bases between the two ends. Germline-derived CDR1 and CDR2 are KGHDR and SFDVKD. The CDR3 reads CATSDFKGRADTQYF. DNA for the CDR3: TGTGCCACCAGTGATTTTAAGGGCCGCGCAGATACGCAGTATTTT.

This clonotype occurred many times. The chain employs TRBV11-2 and TRBJ2-3, with no clear D. The CDR3 length is 15 residues. Germline V gene data show CDR1 as SGHAT and CDR2 as FQNNGV. V shed 3 bases and J shed 0 bases, with 10 bases lying between them. CDR3 protein: CASSFFGASTDTQYF. Here the CDR3 DNA reads TGTGCCAGCAGCTTTTTTGGTGCTAGCACAGATACGCAGTATTTT.

This clonotype was seen just once. The chain links TRBV20-1 to TRBJ2-7; the match to TRBD2 covers 10 bases. Trimming cost V 6 bases and J 2 bases; bases outside gene matches: 4. Germline CDR1 DFQATT, CDR2 SNEGSKA (reference sequence). CDR3 size: 13 residues. In DNA, the CDR3 is TGCAGTGCGTGGACTAGCGGAGCCTACGAGCAGTACTTC. Residues: CSAWTSGAYEQYF.

Many counts were recorded for this clonotype. The gene calls are TRBV20-1 and TRBJ2-5; tentative D call: TRBD1 (5 bases). The length of the CDR3 is 13 residues. Germline CDR1 reads DFQATT; CDR2 reads SNEGSKA (reference sequence). V lost 7 bases and J lost 4, with 16 bases in between. The CDR3 DNA sequence: TGCAGTGTGGCTGGGGCGGTAGTAGAGACCCAGTACTTC. It codes for CSVAGAVVETQYF.

CDR3 residues: CASSLSLAGEQFF. CDR3 bases: TGTGCCAGCAGCTTAAGTCTAGCGGGTGAGCAGTTCTTC. The chain uses TRBV7-3 and TRBJ2-1; 8 nucleotides align to TRBD2. Germline V gene sequence: CDR1 SGHTA, CDR2 FQGTGA. With V trimmed by 1 base and J by 9 bases, 2 bases remained unmatched. The CDR3 runs to 13 residues.

The DNA of the CDR3 is TGTGCCAGCAGTGACTCTACCGGCAGCACAGATACGCAGTATTTT. It yields the protein CASSDSTGSTDTQYF. V gene TRBV6-4 combines with J gene TRBJ2-3; the D is unclear. This CDR3 is 15 amino acids long. The germline V gene has CDR1 MRHNA and CDR2 SNTAGT. The ends were cut back, 0 bases at V and 0 bases at J, with 7 bases in the middle.

The sample holds a few counts of this clonotype. The chain is built from TRBV7-8 and TRBJ2-7; a possible D gene is TRBD2 (5 bases). Germline CDR1 is SGHVS and CDR2 is FQNEAQ. Trimming removed 1 base from V and 12 bases from J, with 19 bases in between. There are 14 residues in the CDR3. CDR3 nucleotide sequence: TGTGCCAGCAGCTTAGTGTCGAACGGGGTCCCGTCGTACGTC. Translated: CASSLVSNGVPSYV.

V gene TRBV27 combines with J gene TRBJ1-1; 11 nucleotides align to TRBD1. With 7 bases clipped from V and 5 bases from J, the junction kept 6 bases outside the gene matches. CDR3 length: 14 residues. Germline CDR1 and CDR2: MNHEY and SMNVEV (reference sequence). DNA for the CDR3: TGTGCCAGCAAGACCGGGACAGGGGGGACTGAAGCTTTCTTT. This gives the protein CASKTGTGGTEAFF.

This clonotype was detected ten times or more. J is TRBJ2-5 and V is TRBV6-1, with 9 bases lining up with TRBD2. The CDR3 is 15 residues long. Germline V gene sequence: CDR1 MNHNS, CDR2 SASEGT. The V and J ends lost 4 bases and 5 bases, in that order; junction bases with no gene match: 8. This CDR3 is CASSAYFSGSETQYF. CDR3 sequence (DNA): TGTGCCAGCAGTGCTTATTTTAGCGGGAGTGAGACCCAGTACTTC.

There are many counts of this clonotype. The chain uses TRBV29-1 and TRBJ2-3; the D gene is possibly TRBD1 (5 bases). In germline, CDR1 is SQVTM, CDR2 ANQGSEA. The CDR3 contains 14 residues. Deletions cut 7 bases from V and 0 bases from J, with 14 bases between. CDR3: CSAARTSSTDTQYF. CDR3 sequence (DNA): TGCAGCGCAGCCAGGACAAGTAGCACAGATACGCAGTATTTT.

This clonotype was counted a few times. The rearrangement joins TRBV5-1 to TRBJ2-2; TRBD1 aligns across 7 bases. The CDR3 has 17 amino acids. CDR1 is SGHRS and CDR2 is YFSETQ in the germline V gene. The trim removed 1 base at V and 4 bases at J, leaving 10 bases unmatched. CDR3 in amino acids: CASSLSVDRLGTGELFF. The CDR3 DNA follows: TGCGCCAGCAGCTTGAGTGTGGACAGGCTGGGCACCGGGGAGCTGTTTTTT.

This clonotype has at least ten counts. The V call is TRBV5-1, the J call TRBJ2-2, with D perhaps given as TRBD1 or TRBD2 (6 bases each). The length of the CDR3 is 16 residues. The V gene's germline CDR1 is SGHRS and CDR2 YFSETQ. Trimming took 4 bases from V and 3 from J, leaving 16 bases between them. CDR3 coding DNA: TGCGCCAGCAGCCCCCGGGCTAGGGGGGACACCGGGGAGCTGTTTTTT. Its protein product is CASSPRARGDTGELFF.

The chain carries TRBV6-5 and TRBJ2-3; possible D gene TRBD2, 5 bases. From germline, CDR1 is MNHEY and CDR2 SVGAGI. Trimming cost V 0 bases and J 6 bases, with 13 bases left between them. The CDR3 has 15 residues. DNA for the CDR3: TGTGCCAGCAGTTACTCCCCCACAGCGGCGGATACGCAGTATTTT. Protein product: CASSYSPTAADTQYF.

This clonotype occurred a few times. The chain links TRBV29-1 to TRBJ1-1, with TRBD1 identical over 7 bases. The germline V gene has CDR1 SQVTM and CDR2 ANQGSEA. The length of the CDR3 is 13 residues. With 4 bases clipped from V and 4 bases from J, the junction kept 6 bases outside the gene matches. The CDR3 loop reads CSVGGQAVTEAFF. The CDR3 nucleotides are TGCAGCGTTGGCGGACAGGCGGTCACTGAAGCTTTCTTT.

This clonotype occurred many times. V usage is TRBV5-1 and J usage is TRBJ1-6; D ambiguous. From germline, CDR1 is SGHRS and CDR2 YFSETQ. The CDR3 consists of 14 residues. V was trimmed by 4 bases and J by 4 bases, leaving 9 bases between them. DNA of the CDR3: TGCGCCAGCAGCATCGACGGGTATAATTCACCCCTCCACTTT. This gives the protein CASSIDGYNSPLHF. Complete variable domain (other parts from reference TRBV5-1 and TRBJ1-6): KAGVTQTPRYLIKTRGQQVTLSCSPISGHRSVSWYQQTPGQGLQFLFEYFSETQRNKGNFPGRFSGRQFSNSRSEMNVSTLELGDSALYLCASSIDGYNSPLHFGNGTRLTVT.

This clonotype was observed a few times. The chain combines TRBV6-1 with TRBJ2-3, with TRBD1 as a possible D gene (6 bases). CDR3 length: 14 amino acids. V was pared by 4 bases and J by 6 bases, with 14 bases between. The germline CDR1 and CDR2 sequences are MNHNS and SASEGT. The CDR3 sequence is CASSVSPGVDTQYF. The DNA for the CDR3 is TGTGCCAGCAGTGTCAGTCCAGGGGTGGATACGCAGTATTTT.

J is TRBJ2-7 and V is TRBV18; TRBD1 agrees at 7 bases. The CDR3 sequence is 14 residues long. Unmatched junction bases numbered 7, after V lost 5 bases and J lost 3 bases. Per germline, CDR1 KGHSH and CDR2 LQKENI. The CDR3 DNA reads TGTGCCAGCTCAGATGACAGGGTCCACTACGAGCAGTACGTC. It codes for CASSDDRVHYEQYV.

This clonotype was seen a few times. CDR3 nucleotides: TGTGCCAGCAGCCGCGGGGGGGCGGGCGGCGAGACCCAGTACTTC. It is translated as CASSRGGAGGETQYF. The chain employs TRBV7-8 and TRBJ2-5, with 9 bases lining up with TRBD2. Germline assignment: CDR1 SGHVS and CDR2 FQNEAQ. Trimming cost V 5 bases and J 5 bases; bases outside gene matches: 9. This CDR3 comprises 15 residues.

The genes are TRBV2 and TRBJ1-4, with 7 bases lining up with TRBD1. Germline loops: CDR1 SNHLY, CDR2 FYNNEI. V lost 8 bases, J lost 7 bases, and 10 bases stayed unmatched. The CDR3 covers 14 residues. The chain's CDR3 is CASRIDRALEKLFF. The CDR3 nucleotides are TGTGCCAGCCGGATTGACAGGGCGCTTGAAAAACTGTTTTTT.

This chain connects TRBV27 to TRBJ2-1; tentatively, D is TRBD2 (6 bases). There are 16 residues in the CDR3. Germline loops: CDR1 MNHEY, CDR2 SMNVEV (reference sequence). Trimming shortened V by 6 bases and J by 2 bases, and 17 bases separated the two germline ends. The CDR3 sequence is CASSLSSGRPYNEQFF. The CDR3 coding sequence is TGTGCCAGCAGCCTCTCCAGCGGGCGCCCCTACAATGAGCAGTTCTTC.

This sequence joins TRBV7-9 and TRBJ2-3; 8 bases map to TRBD1. V shed 4 bases and J 4 bases; nucleotides not matched to a gene: 7. CDR3 length: 15 residues. Germline V CDR1 and CDR2: SEHNR, FQNEAQ (reference sequence). The CDR3 coding sequence is TGTGCCAGCAGCTCGCCAGGGGGCTGGCCAGATACGCAGTATTTT. Translating it yields CASSSPGGWPDTQYF.